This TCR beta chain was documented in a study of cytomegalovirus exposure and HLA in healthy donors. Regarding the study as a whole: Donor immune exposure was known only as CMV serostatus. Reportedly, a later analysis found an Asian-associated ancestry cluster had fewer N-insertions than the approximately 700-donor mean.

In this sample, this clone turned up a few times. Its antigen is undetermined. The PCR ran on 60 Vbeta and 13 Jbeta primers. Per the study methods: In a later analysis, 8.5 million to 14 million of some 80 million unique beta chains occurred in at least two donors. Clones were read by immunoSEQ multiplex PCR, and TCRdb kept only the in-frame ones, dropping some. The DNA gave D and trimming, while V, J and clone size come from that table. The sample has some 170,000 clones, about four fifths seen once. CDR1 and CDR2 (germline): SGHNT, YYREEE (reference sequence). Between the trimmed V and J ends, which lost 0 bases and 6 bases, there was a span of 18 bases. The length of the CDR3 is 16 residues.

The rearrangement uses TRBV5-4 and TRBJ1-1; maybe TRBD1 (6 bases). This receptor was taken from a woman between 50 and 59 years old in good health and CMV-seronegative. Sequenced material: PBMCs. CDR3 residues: CASSLGAPQGTAEAFF. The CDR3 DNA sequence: TGTGCCAGCAGCTTGGGGGCACCTCAGGGGACCGCTGAAGCTTTCTTT. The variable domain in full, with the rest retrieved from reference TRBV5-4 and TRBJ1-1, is ETGVTQSPTHLIKTRGQQVTLRCSSQSGHNTVSWYQQALGQGPQFIFQYYREEENGRGNFPPRFSGLQFPNYSSELNVNALELDDSALYLCASSLGAPQGTAEAFFGQGTRLTVV.